One sample yielded the 14 T cell receptor beta chains listed below, sequenced in a study of blood T cell repertoires in COVID-19 (dated by TCRdb to 2018 to 2021). Library creation used the immunoSEQ multiplex PCR assay. What TCRdb holds here is the immuneACCESS table cut down to in-frame rearrangements. Part of the clones is not present; checked against another copy, under half of the missing clones reflect an unresolved V gene, and the others are unexplained. For this sample there are over 250,000 clones; roughly 88% appear just once. In total, the top ten clones hold just under 0.8% of the sample. Specimen: peripheral blood. The receptors shown here come from a woman in her twenties or thirties with acute or convalescent COVID-19.

The rearrangement joins TRBV15 to TRBJ2-7; 7 bases agree with TRBD1. This CDR3 region has 14 residues. J gave up 0 bases and V 5 bases, and 4 bases lay outside the gene matches. Germline V gene data show CDR1 as LNHNV and CDR2 as YYDKDF (reference sequence). The CDR3 reads CATSAGTASYEQYF. CDR3 coding DNA: TGTGCCACCAGCGCTGGGACAGCCTCCTACGAGCAGTACTTC.

The genes are TRBV7-3 and TRBJ2-1; 8 bases align to TRBD2. The CDR3 runs 15 residues. After removal of 4 bases from V and 0 bases from J, the junction contained 2 bases not matched to a gene. Germline V gene lookup returns CDR1 SGHTA and CDR2 FQGTGA. CDR3 in DNA: TGTGCCAGCAGCTCGACTAGCGACTCCTACAATGAGCAGTTCTTC. Protein product: CASSSTSDSYNEQFF.

The chain recombines TRBV15 with TRBJ2-4; TRBD2 matches at 9 bases. The CDR3 totals 14 residues. Germline trimming cut 6 bases from V and 8 bases from J; bases unmatched to any gene: 8. CDR1 is LNHNV, CDR2 YYDKDF, per germline (reference sequence). In nucleotides, the CDR3 is TGTGCCACCAGACAGCGGGAGGTCCTTGACATTCAGTACTTC. It translates to CATRQREVLDIQYF.

The chain is built from TRBV15 and TRBJ2-1, with D maybe TRBD1 (6 bases). Germline V gene data show CDR1 as LNHNV and CDR2 as YYDKDF (reference sequence). The CDR3 spans 14 residues. The V gene lost 5 bases and the J gene lost 7 bases, with 15 bases spanning the gap. CDR3 sequence: CATSPRTDGNEQFF. The CDR3 bases are TGTGCCACCAGCCCCCGGACAGATGGGAATGAGCAGTTCTTC.

This chain links TRBV19 with TRBJ2-5, with 10 bases identical to TRBD2. The CDR3 runs 15 residues. CDR1 is LNHDA and CDR2 is SQIVND in the germline V gene (reference sequence). Unmatched junction bases numbered 5, after V lost 3 bases and J lost 4 bases. CDR3 loop: CASSIIRTSGETQYF. The DNA of the CDR3 is TGTGCCAGTAGTATCATCCGGACTAGCGGAGAGACCCAGTACTTC. Full variable domain (outside the CDR3, taken from reference TRBV19 and TRBJ2-5): DGGITQSPKYLFRKEGQNVTLSCEQNLNHDAMYWYRQDPGQGLRLIYYSQIVNDFQKGDIAEGYSVSREKKESFPLTVTSAQKNPTAFYLCASSIIRTSGETQYFGPGTRLLVL.

The chain combines TRBV18 with TRBJ2-5; 7 nucleotides line up with TRBD2. The CDR3 totals 16 residues. Germline V gene data show CDR1 as KGHSH and CDR2 as LQKENI. V shed 6 bases and J 3 bases; nucleotides not matched to a gene: 13. The CDR3 loop is CASSDMVTSAEETQYF. The CDR3 bases are TGTGCCAGCTCCGACATGGTCACTAGCGCTGAAGAGACCCAGTACTTC.

J is TRBJ2-1 and V is TRBV24-1; 8 bases align to TRBD2. V gave up 6 bases and J gave up 9 bases; unmatched junction bases: 9. The CDR3 is 14 amino acids. Per germline, CDR1 KGHDR and CDR2 SFDVKD. DNA of the CDR3: TGTGCCACCAGTCCCAGCGGGAGTAGAGGTGAGCAGTTCTTC. It translates to CATSPSGSRGEQFF.

V is TRBV25-1 and J is TRBJ1-1; the D gene is possibly TRBD1 (6 bases). The CDR3 spans 13 residues. Trimming stripped 4 bases from V and 4 bases from J, with 10 bases between. Germline CDR1 reads MGHDK; CDR2 reads SYGVNS. For the CDR3, the DNA is TGTGCCAGCAGTGTAACAGGGACCACTGAAGCTTTCTTT. This translates into CASSVTGTTEAFF.

This clone was seen only once. The chain employs TRBV10-3 and TRBJ1-4; the match to TRBD1 covers 7 bases. Looked up from germline, CDR1 is ENHRY and CDR2 is SYGVKD. This CDR3 region has 14 residues. V trimming: 6 bases; J trimming: 7 bases; junction bases outside the gene matches: 8. The CDR3 region is CAIRGSGGTEKLFF. The DNA of the CDR3 is TGTGCCATCAGAGGGTCAGGGGGGACTGAAAAACTGTTTTTT.

The rearrangement uses TRBV5-1 and TRBJ2-3; D may be TRBD2 (6 bases). Trimming took off 5 bases at V and 0 bases at J, with 10 bases between the two ends. The CDR3 has 14 residues. From germline, CDR1 is SGHRS and CDR2 YFSETQ. CDR3 nucleotides: TGCGCCAGCAGTACGAGCGGGAGCACAGATACGCAGTATTTT. It specifies CASSTSGSTDTQYF.

The chain couples TRBV6-2 or TRBV6-3 to TRBJ2-7, with D possibly being TRBD1 (5 bases). The germline CDR1 and CDR2 sequences are MNHEY and SVGEGT. V was cut by 5 bases and J by 4 bases, with 15 bases left in between. The CDR3 runs to 14 residues. CDR3 in DNA: TGTGCCAGCAGTAACGCAGGGAACATATACGAGCAGTACTTC. It codes for CASSNAGNIYEQYF.

The chain joins TRBV11-3 to TRBJ2-1; possibly TRBD1 for D (5 bases). From germline, CDR1 is SGHNT and CDR2 YENEEA. CDR3 length: 11 residues. The germline V and J ends were trimmed by 6 bases and 9 bases, with 9 bases remaining between them. CDR3 in amino acids: CASSLGREQFF. The CDR3 DNA reads TGTGCCAGCAGTCTGGGGCGTGAGCAGTTCTTC.

The rearrangement uses TRBV5-4 and TRBJ2-7; D ambiguous. This CDR3 has 14 residues. Per germline, CDR1 SGHNT and CDR2 YYREEE (reference sequence). Trimming left V 4 bases short and J 0 bases short, with 11 bases between. This CDR3 reads CASSPAVVSYEQYF. CDR3 in DNA: TGTGCCAGCAGCCCGGCGGTGGTCTCCTACGAGCAGTACTTC.

This chain joins TRBV6-2 or TRBV6-3 and TRBJ2-1; 7 bases line up with TRBD1. CDR1 and CDR2 (germline): MNHEY, SVGEGT. The J segment lost 7 bases and the V segment lost 5 bases, leaving 11 bases of the junction unmatched. The CDR3 loop spans 15 amino acids. In DNA, the CDR3 is TGTGCCAGCAGTCAACAGGGGAAGGGGTCGAATGAGCAGTTCTTC. Its translation: CASSQQGKGSNEQFF.